This TCR beta chain was identified in a study of blood T cell repertoires in COVID-19. Study at large: PBMCs, B-cell-depleted T cells, or T cells were the source of the cDNA or gDNA that made up the material.

Per germline, CDR1 MNHEY and CDR2 SVGAGI. This CDR3 has 15 amino acids. V dropped 6 bases and J dropped 0 bases, with 12 bases sitting between them. The repertoire was sequenced with immunoSEQ multiplex PCR; TCRdb's copy has only in-frame clones and lacks some. The sample gives 50,000 to 55,000 clones, roughly 90% of which show up once; about 2.5% is in the top ten. The source of this sequence is an elderly man with acute or convalescent COVID-19. The sample comprised peripheral blood. This sequence joins TRBV6-5 and TRBJ1-3; D might be TRBD1 (6 bases). As DNA, the CDR3 is TGTGCCAGCAGAAGAACAGGGATCTCTGGAAACACCATATATTTT. Translation gives CASRRTGISGNTIYF.